The TCR beta chain described here comes from a study of blood T cell repertoires in COVID-19 (dated by TCRdb to the early 2020s). Study-level background: Samples covering the acute and convalescent phases of COVID-19 were provided by collaborators in the United States, Italy and Spain. The material from the prospective study consisted of cDNA or gDNA derived from T cells, B-cell-depleted T cells, or PBMCs. The dataset comprised deeply sampled blood TCRbeta repertoires from subjects exposed to, actively infected with, or recovered from COVID-19. A freely available public database, intended as a resource for researchers studying the immune response to SARS-CoV-2, is where the repertoires were released. Samples came from the ongoing ImmuneRACE study (first 160 participants) plus 1,254 subjects from 6 global collaborators. Sample metadata almost always included a de-identified subject ID, COVID-19 status, age in years and sex. HLA class I and class II types, where available, came from metadata supplied by the sample provider rather than from assay-based typing. Study-wide conclusions, independent of this receptor: The amount of clinical and demographic metadata varied by source and participant and was provided uncurated.

Enrolling through a virtual design, the prospective study's participants ranged in age from roughly 18 to 90 years and lived across around 25 United States geographic areas. Cohort assignment in the prospective study relied on participant-reported clinical history from a screening survey and a study questionnaire. Recovered participants in ImmuneRACE Cohort 3 were defined as having two consecutive negative NP/OP PCR tests, clearance from a healthcare professional, or resolution of symptoms. Each participant in the prospective study had whole blood, serum and a nasopharyngeal or oropharyngeal swab collected by mobile phlebotomists. Over a roughly 2-month period, participants in the prospective study had the option of providing additional blood draws and questionnaires. Before DNA extraction, prospective study blood samples were shipped either frozen or at room temperature. Relative to germline, V is missing 4 bases and J is missing 4 bases, with 13 bases of the junction outside any gene match. CDR1 is given as WNHNN and CDR2 as SYGVQD, both from the germline V gene (reference sequence). Taken from cysteine to phenylalanine, the CDR3 has 18 residues. CDR3 DNA is the only sequence kept; it has 54 bases, read in frame from the first base.

On this clone: It lacks a known antigen. Base qualities are not provided; no much larger clone lies one nucleotide away.

The immunoSEQ Assay, a bias-controlled multiplex PCR, was used to amplify TCRbeta CDR3 regions from genomic DNA. Concerning the study's data processing: The number of nucleated cells in each sample was estimated by amplification of reference gene primers within the assay. To quantify the absolute abundance of each unique TCRbeta CDR3 rearrangement, sequence reads were collapsed and filtered. For each sample, productive Simpson clonality was calculated as the square root of Simpson's diversity index over productive rearrangements. TCRdb's version of the immuneACCESS table is confined to in-frame rearrangements and falls short of the full clone set. An unresolved V gene accounts for under half of the shortfall where checked; the remainder is of unknown origin. Clone size and the V and J calls come from that table; the DNA yielded D and trimming. The sample data list about 370,000 clones, and roughly nine tenths of these were observed just once. Less than 1.2% of the sample is held by the ten biggest clonotypes.

The sequencing sample was made of PBMCs or T cells enriched from blood (not recorded which). This chain joins TRBV10-1 to TRBJ2-6, and 7 bases in between align with TRBD2. The receptor was derived from a man between 18 and 35 years old who had recovered from COVID-19. The CDR3 corresponds to CASSGSSGKASGANVLTF. The DNA sequence is given as TGCGCCAGCAGTGGGTCGAGCGGGAAGGCCTCCGGGGCCAACGTCCTGACTTTC.